Reported below is one TCR beta chain. The antigen remains undetermined. The entry originates in a study of T cell responses to AZD1222 COVID-19 vaccine. Study-wide results and caveats: The breadth and depth of Spike-specific TCRs increased once two AZD1222 doses had been given.

The method was immunoSEQ multiplex PCR; TCRdb's version includes in-frame clones alone and lacks a portion of them. The repertoire holds fewer than 150,000 clones, with about nine tenths as singletons. The receptor comes from an adult in good health. The sample here was peripheral blood, taken on day 0 of AZD1222 vaccination.

This CDR3 is CASSLPDEQFF. The CDR3 nucleotides are TGTGCCAGCAGCTTGCCTGACGAGCAGTTCTTC. The chain joins TRBV5-6 to TRBJ2-1; D is unresolved. V lost 1 base and J 10 bases, leaving 6 bases between the germline ends. Germline-derived CDR1 and CDR2 are SGHDT and YYEEEE. The CDR3 sequence is 11 residues long. The full variable domain, in which reference TRBV5-6 and TRBJ2-1 provide the parts outside the CDR3, is DAGVTQSPTHLIKTRGQQVTLRCSPKSGHDTVSWYQQALGQGPQFIFQYYEEEERQRGNFPDRFSGHQFPNYSSELNVNALLLGDSALYLCASSLPDEQFFGPGTRLTVL.